This passage covers 29 T cell receptor beta chains from one sample sequenced in a study of shared clonotypes between healthy human individuals. TCRdb's table, derived via immunoSEQ multiplex PCR, lists solely in-frame clones and lacks some. The repertoire holds about 2,500,000 clones, with more than 90% as singletons. Sequencing was performed on naive CD4+ T cells sorted from blood. Subset denoted: CD45RA+ positively selected. All receptors come from a man aged 18 to 29 in good health.

This clone showed up just a few times. The identical CDR3 is also encoded by other nucleotide sequences in the sample. The chain links TRBV30 to TRBJ2-7; weak D call: TRBD1 (5 bases). Looked up from germline, CDR1 is GTSNPN and CDR2 is SVGIG (reference sequence). The length of the CDR3 is 12 residues. V dropped 1 base and J dropped 1 base, with 5 bases sitting between them. Written as DNA, the CDR3 is TGTGCCTGGAGTGGACAGTCCTACGAGCAGTACTTC. Its protein is CAWSGQSYEQYF.

The rearrangement links TRBV10-3 to TRBJ2-6; no clear D. CDR3 size: 15 residues. Looked up from germline, CDR1 is ENHRY and CDR2 is SYGVKD. V was cut by 3 bases and J by 0 bases, with 6 bases left in between. Written as DNA, the CDR3 is TGTGCCATCAGTGACAGTCTCTCTGGGGCCAACGTCCTGACTTTC. Encoded protein: CAISDSLSGANVLTF.

The V and J genes are TRBV6-1 and TRBJ2-1; D could derive from TRBD1 or TRBD2 (6 bases each). Germline assignment: CDR1 MNHNS and CDR2 SASEGT. The CDR3 length is 17 residues. V dropped 2 bases and J dropped 3 bases, with 17 bases sitting between them. The CDR3 DNA is TGTGCCAGCAGTGAACGAGAAACGGGGGCCTACTACAATGAGCAGTTCTTC. The encoded protein is CASSERETGAYYNEQFF.

This sequence joins TRBV28 and TRBJ1-1; D is unclear. Trimming removed 2 bases from V and 10 bases from J, with 11 bases in between. This CDR3 is built from 12 residues. The germline V gene has CDR1 MDHEN and CDR2 SYDVKM. The CDR3 sequence is CASSLRSGGAFF. In nucleotides, the CDR3 is TGTGCCAGCAGTTTAAGGTCCGGAGGAGCTTTCTTT.

The rearrangement links TRBV2 to TRBJ2-1; D not certain. The CDR3 loop spans 14 amino acids. Germline V lookup: CDR1 SNHLY, CDR2 FYNNEI. Trimming pared 10 bases from V and 1 base from J, leaving 14 bases between. CDR3 sequence reads: CATARARSYNEQFF. CDR3 sequence (DNA): TGTGCCACGGCGCGAGCGCGTTCCTACAATGAGCAGTTCTTC.

This chain links TRBV5-6 with TRBJ1-5; D remains ambiguous. Germline CDR1 is SGHDT and CDR2 is YYEEEE. V lost 0 bases and J 2 bases, leaving 9 bases between the germline ends. The CDR3 extends over 15 amino acids. CDR3 in amino acids: CASSLAGVGNQPQHF. CDR3 bases: TGTGCCAGCAGCTTGGCGGGAGTCGGCAATCAGCCCCAGCATTTT.

The genes are TRBV7-2 and TRBJ2-5; TRBD2 agrees at 9 bases. V shed 5 bases, J shed 3 bases, and the junction held 4 bases outside the gene matches. Germline V gene data show CDR1 as SGHTA and CDR2 as FQGNSA. This CDR3 has 14 amino acids. The CDR3, as DNA: TGTGCCAGCAGCAGGGGGACTAGCAAAGAGACCCAGTACTTC. Protein sequence: CASSRGTSKETQYF.

Of note for this clone: One end of the junction fails to match germline, which may point to a read error. The J gene is TRBJ2-3, the V gene TRBV7-7; TRBD2 matches 11 bases. CDR3 size: 15 residues. The V gene's germline CDR1 is SSHAT and CDR2 FNYEAQ (reference sequence). The CDR3 loop is CASSGGLAATDTQYF. DNA of the CDR3: TGTGCTAGCAGCGGGGGACTAGCGGCCACAGATACGCAGTATTTT.

On this clone: This sample includes further DNA sequences coding for the same CDR3. The chain couples TRBV9 to TRBJ1-3; D not resolved. Trimming pared 0 bases from V and 0 bases from J, leaving 7 bases between. CDR3 length equals 15 residues. From germline, CDR1 is SGDLS and CDR2 YYNGEE. CDR3 amino acids: CASSVEGVSGNTIYF. The CDR3 nucleotides are TGTGCCAGCAGCGTAGAGGGCGTCTCTGGAAACACCATATATTTT.

This clone appeared a few times. The chain has TRBV6-1 and TRBJ1-6; the D is unclear. The germline V gene has CDR1 MNHNS and CDR2 SASEGT. The CDR3 consists of 14 residues. V lost 1 base and J lost 9, with 10 bases in between. CDR3 nucleotide sequence: TGTGCCAGCAGTGAAGACCCTGTGGGTTCACCCCTCCACTTT. Translating gives CASSEDPVGSPLHF.

The J gene is TRBJ2-2, the V gene TRBV18; a possible D gene is TRBD2 (6 bases). Germline V lookup: CDR1 KGHSH, CDR2 LQKENI. Trimming removed 2 bases from V and 4 bases from J, with 17 bases in between. The CDR3 has 17 residues. The DNA of the CDR3 is TGTGCCAGCTCACCAGGGACTGGGGGTCCGGGCACCGGGGAGCTGTTTTTT. Its translation is CASSPGTGGPGTGELFF.

The chain couples TRBV6-1 to TRBJ1-4; D remains unclear. The CDR3 runs to 15 residues. V was shortened by 6 bases and J by 2 bases, with 13 bases between the two germline ends. Germline V CDR1 and CDR2: MNHNS, SASEGT. The CDR3 loop is CASRPSGGTNEKLFF. The DNA for the CDR3 is TGTGCCAGCAGACCCTCCGGAGGGACTAATGAAAAACTGTTTTTT.

The J gene is TRBJ2-7, the V gene TRBV29-1, with D hard to call. The CDR3 has 13 residues. CDR1 is SQVTM and CDR2 is ANQGSEA in the germline V gene. Deletions cut 3 bases from V and 3 bases from J, with 12 bases between. CDR3 bases: TGCAGCGTTGAGGTGGGTACCCACTACGAGCAGTACTTC. This sequence encodes CSVEVGTHYEQYF.

This rearrangement joins TRBV7-2 to TRBJ2-5, with 7 bases that match TRBD2. V shed 0 bases and J 5 bases; nucleotides not matched to a gene: 12. The length of the CDR3 is 17 residues. Germline assignment: CDR1 SGHTA and CDR2 FQGNSA. The CDR3 region is CASSLALGLGLGETQYF. CDR3 in DNA: TGTGCCAGCAGCTTAGCGTTAGGACTAGGGTTAGGGGAGACCCAGTACTTC.

V is TRBV4-1 and J is TRBJ2-7, with D perhaps TRBD1 (5 bases). Trimming cost V 0 bases and J 2 bases, with 20 bases left between them. CDR1 and CDR2 (germline): MGHRA, YSYEKL. This CDR3 is 18 amino acids long. DNA for the CDR3: TGCGCCAGCAGCCAAGATCCCGCGCAGGCAGGGCCTACCTACGAGCAGTACTTC. As protein: CASSQDPAQAGPTYEQYF.

The rearrangement links TRBV18 to TRBJ1-1; TRBD1 might be the D (5 bases). CDR3 length: 16 amino acids. Germline CDR1 reads KGHSH; CDR2 reads LQKENI. V lost 3 bases and J lost 4, with 18 bases in between. This CDR3 is CASSPSIAGPGTEAFF. The CDR3 DNA is TGTGCCAGCTCACCTAGTATCGCAGGGCCAGGCACTGAAGCTTTCTTT.

This chain links TRBV12-5 with TRBJ1-2, with unresolved D. Trimming removed 6 bases from V and 8 bases from J, with 16 bases in between. The CDR3 totals 13 residues. The V gene's germline CDR1 is LGHNT and CDR2 FRNRAP. CDR3 region: CASGMDEEGGYTF. In nucleotides, the CDR3 is TGTGCTAGTGGGATGGACGAGGAGGGCGGCTACACCTTC.

Comments on this clone: At the DNA level, this CDR3 is encoded by other sequences in the same sample as well. The gene calls are TRBV2 and TRBJ1-1; the D is unclear. The CDR3 has 14 residues. Germline V gives CDR1 SNHLY, CDR2 FYNNEI. V was pared by 6 bases and J by 4 bases, with 15 bases between. In DNA form, the CDR3 reads TGTGCCAGCAGCCCTAACAGCCGAAGCACTGAAGCTTTCTTT. The encoded protein is CASSPNSRSTEAFF.

Note on this clone: Within the sample, other DNA sequences also encode this same CDR3. The V gene is TRBV5-1, the J gene TRBJ1-6; no definite D call. The CDR3 totals 14 residues. Per germline, CDR1 SGHRS and CDR2 YFSETQ. Trimming left V 2 bases short and J 5 bases short, with 8 bases between. This CDR3 reads CASSLEGNNSPLHF. The CDR3 nucleotides read TGCGCCAGCAGCTTAGAGGGAAATAATTCACCCCTCCACTTT.

The chain carries TRBV2 and TRBJ1-3, with D uncertain. Trimming took 6 bases from V and 11 from J, leaving 17 bases between them. Looked up from germline, CDR1 is SNHLY and CDR2 is FYNNEI. The CDR3 is 13 amino acids. CDR3: CASRGEGLVPIYF. CDR3 in DNA: TGTGCCAGCAGGGGAGAGGGTTTAGTGCCCATATATTTT. The variable domain in full, with the rest retrieved from reference TRBV2 and TRBJ1-3, is EPEVTQTPSHQVTQMGQEVILRCVPISNHLYFYWYRQILGQKVEFLVSFYNNEISEKSEIFDDQFSVERPDGSNFTLKIRSTKLEDSAMYFCASRGEGLVPIYFGEGSWLTVV.

The rearrangement links TRBV5-6 to TRBJ2-7, with TRBD2 matching 7 bases. CDR1 and CDR2 from the germline V gene are SGHDT and YYEEEE. The CDR3 extends over 14 amino acids. After removal of 4 bases from V and 3 bases from J, the junction contained 7 bases not matched to a gene. Here the CDR3 reads CASSPGRGDYEQYF. The CDR3 nucleotides read TGTGCCAGCAGCCCGGGACGGGGGGACTACGAGCAGTACTTC.

The chain employs TRBV7-9 and TRBJ2-1; D ambiguous. CDR1 SEHNR and CDR2 FQNEAQ come from the germline V gene (reference sequence). The V gene lost 5 bases and the J gene lost 8 bases, with 16 bases spanning the gap. There are 14 residues in the CDR3. Here the CDR3 DNA reads TGTGCCAGCAGCCCGAAAGGCCCCGCCGATGAGCAGTTCTTC. Translating gives CASSPKGPADEQFF.

CDR3 bases: TGTGCCAGCAGTGACCCAACGGGGCCTCAAGAGACCCAGTACTTC. Its protein product is CASSDPTGPQETQYF. This chain connects TRBV6-4 to TRBJ2-5, with D possibly being TRBD1 or TRBD2 (5 bases each). CDR1 and CDR2 from the germline V gene are MRHNA and SNTAGT. Trimming shortened V by 2 bases and J by 2 bases, and 12 bases separated the two germline ends. The CDR3 has 15 amino acids.

The V call is TRBV5-1, the J call TRBJ2-4; 7 nucleotides agree with TRBD1. The V segment lost 8 bases and the J segment 6 bases; nucleotides outside the gene matches: 2. This CDR3 comprises 11 residues. Germline CDR1 SGHRS, CDR2 YFSETQ. The chain's CDR3 is CASRTGNIQYF. CDR3 DNA sequence: TGCGCCAGTAGGACAGGAAACATTCAGTACTTC.

The chain links TRBV27 to TRBJ2-3; 8 bases line up with TRBD2. The CDR3 loop spans 12 amino acids. V trimming: 3 bases; J trimming: 11 bases; junction bases outside the gene matches: 4. Per germline, CDR1 MNHEY and CDR2 SMNVEV (reference sequence). The CDR3 DNA sequence: TGTGCCAGCAGTTTGATGACTAGCGAGCAGTATTTT. Encoded protein: CASSLMTSEQYF.

The chain combines TRBV27 with TRBJ2-1, with D possibly being TRBD1 (8 bases). There are 19 residues in the CDR3. Germline loops: CDR1 MNHEY, CDR2 SMNVEV (reference sequence). V shed 6 bases and J shed 10 bases, with 34 bases lying between them. The CDR3 region is CASSRRKGGGQALTGEQFF. The CDR3 nucleotides read TGTGCCAGCAGCCGTCGTAAGGGCGGGGGACAGGCCCTCACCGGAGAGCAGTTCTTC.

This chain joins TRBV19 and TRBJ1-1, with 11 bases identical to TRBD1. The CDR3 runs to 15 residues. V trimming: 6 bases; J trimming: 1 base; junction bases outside the gene matches: 4. Germline assignment: CDR1 LNHDA and CDR2 SQIVND (reference sequence). CDR3 in DNA: TGTGCCAGTAGCCGGACAGGGGGCGCGAACACTGAAGCTTTCTTT. It yields the protein CASSRTGGANTEAFF.

Here the CDR3 DNA reads TGTGCCTGGAGTGTACGGAAGGGTAGCTACGAGCAGTACTTC. The encoded protein is CAWSVRKGSYEQYF. The chain recombines TRBV30 with TRBJ2-7; no firm D call. Germline CDR1 and CDR2: GTSNPN and SVGIG (reference sequence). CDR3 length: 14 residues. V lost 0 bases to trimming and J lost 3 bases, with 12 bases between them.

Comments on this clone: The junction departs from the called germline gene at one end, perhaps through a read error. Here the CDR3 reads CASSLDRRETQYF. The CDR3 DNA reads as TGTGCTAGCAGCTTAGATCGCAGGGAGACCCAGTACTTC. V is TRBV7-7 and J is TRBJ2-5; the D is unclear. Germline loops: CDR1 SSHAT, CDR2 FNYEAQ (reference sequence). This CDR3 spans 13 amino acids.